This TCR beta chain was documented in a study of blood T cell repertoires in COVID-19. The wider study: Sites across the United States, Italy and Spain contributed samples from acute and convalescent COVID-19. T cells, B-cell-depleted T cells, or PBMCs provided the cDNA or gDNA that served as material.

The table came from immunoSEQ multiplex PCR; TCRdb's copy has only in-frame clones and leaves some out. Of about 45,000 clones in the sample, roughly 80% were seen once. V was shortened by 0 bases and J by 7 bases, with 12 bases between the two germline ends. Germline V lookup: CDR1 LNHNV, CDR2 YYDKDF (reference sequence). The CDR3 has 15 amino acids. The sequenced material came from peripheral blood. The source of this sequence is a woman between 70 and 85 years old with acute or convalescent COVID-19. This sequence joins TRBV15 and TRBJ1-4, with D unclear. Here the CDR3 reads CATSRDGGPSEKLFF. The CDR3 bases are TGTGCCACCAGCAGAGACGGTGGTCCCTCTGAAAAACTGTTTTTT.